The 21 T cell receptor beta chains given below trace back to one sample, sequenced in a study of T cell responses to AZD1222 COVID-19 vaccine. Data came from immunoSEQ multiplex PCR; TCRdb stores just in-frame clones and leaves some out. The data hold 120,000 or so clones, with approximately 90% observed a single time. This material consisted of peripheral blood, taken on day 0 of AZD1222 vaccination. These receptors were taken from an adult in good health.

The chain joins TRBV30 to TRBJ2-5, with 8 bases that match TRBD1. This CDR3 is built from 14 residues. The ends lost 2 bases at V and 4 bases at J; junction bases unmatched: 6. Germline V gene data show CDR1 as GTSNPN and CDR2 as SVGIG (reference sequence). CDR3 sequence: CAWSPTGGGETQYF. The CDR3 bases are TGTGCCTGGAGTCCCACAGGGGGTGGAGAGACCCAGTACTTC.

CDR3 in amino acids: CATQVADTEAFF. In nucleotides, the CDR3 is TGTGCCACCCAAGTTGCCGACACTGAAGCTTTCTTT. This chain connects TRBV10-3 to TRBJ1-1; D uncertain. V was cut by 10 bases and J by 3 bases, with 12 bases left in between. The CDR3 runs 12 residues. Germline CDR1 is ENHRY and CDR2 is SYGVKD.

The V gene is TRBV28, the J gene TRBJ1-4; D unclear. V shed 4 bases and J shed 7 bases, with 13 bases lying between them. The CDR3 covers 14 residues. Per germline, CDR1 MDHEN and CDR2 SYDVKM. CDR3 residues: CASSSQGVGEKLFF. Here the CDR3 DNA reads TGTGCCAGCAGTTCCCAAGGAGTAGGTGAAAAACTGTTTTTT.

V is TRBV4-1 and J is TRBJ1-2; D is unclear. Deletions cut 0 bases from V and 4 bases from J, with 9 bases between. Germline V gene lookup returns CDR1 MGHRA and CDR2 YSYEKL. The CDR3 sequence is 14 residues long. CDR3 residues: CASSQDLSGYGYTF. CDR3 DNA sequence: TGCGCCAGCAGCCAAGATCTTTCAGGCTATGGCTACACCTTC.

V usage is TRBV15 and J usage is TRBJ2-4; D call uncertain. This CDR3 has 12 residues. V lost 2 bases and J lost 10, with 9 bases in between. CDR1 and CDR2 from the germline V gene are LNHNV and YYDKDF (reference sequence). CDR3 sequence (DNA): TGTGCCACCAGCAGACAAGAAAGAATTCAGTACTTC. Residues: CATSRQERIQYF.

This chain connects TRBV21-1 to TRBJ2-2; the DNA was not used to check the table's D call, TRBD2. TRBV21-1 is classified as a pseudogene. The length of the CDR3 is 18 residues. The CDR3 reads CASSKLGLAGANTGELFF. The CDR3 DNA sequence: TGTGCCAGCAGCAAACTGGGACTAGCGGGGGCGAACACCGGGGAGCTGTTTTTT.

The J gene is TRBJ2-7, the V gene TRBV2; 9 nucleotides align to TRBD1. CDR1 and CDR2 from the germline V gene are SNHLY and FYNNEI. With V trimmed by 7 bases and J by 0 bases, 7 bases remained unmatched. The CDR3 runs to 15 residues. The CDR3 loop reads CASTGQGESSYEQYF. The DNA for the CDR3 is TGTGCCAGCACGGGACAGGGAGAGAGCTCCTACGAGCAGTACTTC.

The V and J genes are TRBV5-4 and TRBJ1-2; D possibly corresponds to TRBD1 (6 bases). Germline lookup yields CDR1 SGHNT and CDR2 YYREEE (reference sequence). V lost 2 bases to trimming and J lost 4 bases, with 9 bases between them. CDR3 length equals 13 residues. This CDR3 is CASSFTGSYGYTF. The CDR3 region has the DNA TGTGCCAGCAGCTTCACAGGGAGCTATGGCTACACCTTC.

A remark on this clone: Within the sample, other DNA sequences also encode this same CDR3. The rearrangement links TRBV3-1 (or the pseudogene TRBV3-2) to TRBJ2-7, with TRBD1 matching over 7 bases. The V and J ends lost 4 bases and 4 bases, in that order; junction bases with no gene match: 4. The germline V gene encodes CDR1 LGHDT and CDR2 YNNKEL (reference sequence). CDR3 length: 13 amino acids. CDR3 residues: CASSLRQGYEQYF. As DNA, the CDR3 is TGTGCCAGCAGCCTCAGACAGGGATACGAGCAGTACTTC.

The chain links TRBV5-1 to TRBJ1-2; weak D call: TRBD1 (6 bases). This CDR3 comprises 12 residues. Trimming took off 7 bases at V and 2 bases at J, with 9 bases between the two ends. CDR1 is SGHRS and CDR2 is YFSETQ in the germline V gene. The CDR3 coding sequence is TGCGCCAGCCATCAGGGGAACTATGGCTACACCTTC. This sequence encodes CASHQGNYGYTF.

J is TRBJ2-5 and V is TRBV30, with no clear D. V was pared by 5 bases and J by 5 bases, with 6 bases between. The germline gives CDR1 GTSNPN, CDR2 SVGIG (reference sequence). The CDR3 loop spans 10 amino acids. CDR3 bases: TGTGCCTGGGGGGTGGAGACCCAGTACTTC. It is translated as CAWGVETQYF.

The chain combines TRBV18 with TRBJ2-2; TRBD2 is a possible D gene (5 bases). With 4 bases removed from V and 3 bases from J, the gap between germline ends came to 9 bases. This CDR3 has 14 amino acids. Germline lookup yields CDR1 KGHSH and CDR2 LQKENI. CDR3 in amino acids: CASSLAGDTGELFF. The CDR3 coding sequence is TGTGCCAGCTCACTTGCGGGCGACACCGGGGAGCTGTTTTTT. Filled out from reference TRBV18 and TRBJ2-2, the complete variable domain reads NAGVMQNPRHLVRRRGQEARLRCSPMKGHSHVYWYRQLPEEGLKFMVYLQKENIIDESGMPKERFSAEFPKEGPSILRIQQVVRGDSAAYFCASSLAGDTGELFFGEGSRLTVL.

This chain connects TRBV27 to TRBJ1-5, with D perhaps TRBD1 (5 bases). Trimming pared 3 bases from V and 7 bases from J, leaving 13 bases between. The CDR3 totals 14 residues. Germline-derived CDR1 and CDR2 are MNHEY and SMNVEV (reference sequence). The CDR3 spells CASSFGAVEQPQHF. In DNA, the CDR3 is TGTGCCAGCAGTTTTGGGGCCGTGGAGCAGCCCCAGCATTTT.

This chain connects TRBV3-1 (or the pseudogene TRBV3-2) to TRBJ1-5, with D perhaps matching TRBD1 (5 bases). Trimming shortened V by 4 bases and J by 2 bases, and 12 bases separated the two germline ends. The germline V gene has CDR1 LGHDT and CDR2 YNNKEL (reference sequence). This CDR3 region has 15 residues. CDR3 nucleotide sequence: TGTGCCAGCAGCCGTCAACTGGGGGGCAATCAGCCCCAGCATTTT. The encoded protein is CASSRQLGGNQPQHF.

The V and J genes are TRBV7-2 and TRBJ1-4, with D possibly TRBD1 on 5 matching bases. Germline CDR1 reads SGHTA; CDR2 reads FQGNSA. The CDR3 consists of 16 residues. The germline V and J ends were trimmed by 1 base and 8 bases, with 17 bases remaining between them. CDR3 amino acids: CASSLDGSGLGEKLFF. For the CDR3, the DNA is TGTGCCAGCAGCTTAGATGGGTCGGGACTAGGCGAAAAACTGTTTTTT.

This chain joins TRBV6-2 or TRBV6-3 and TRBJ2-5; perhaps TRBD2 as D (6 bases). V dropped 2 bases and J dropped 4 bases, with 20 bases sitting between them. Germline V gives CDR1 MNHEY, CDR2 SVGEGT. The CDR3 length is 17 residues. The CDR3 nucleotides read TGTGCCAGCAGTTACGGTATCGGGGGAGGCGTCGGAGAGACCCAGTACTTC. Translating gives CASSYGIGGGVGETQYF.

The CDR3 coding sequence is TGCGCCAGCAGCAGAGGACTAGCGGAAAGGAGCACAGATACGCAGTATTTT. Protein sequence: CASSRGLAERSTDTQYF. This chain links TRBV5-1 with TRBJ2-3; 10 nucleotides match TRBD2. Germline lookup yields CDR1 SGHRS and CDR2 YFSETQ. The V and J ends lost 4 bases and 0 bases, in that order; junction bases with no gene match: 8. The CDR3 contains 17 residues.

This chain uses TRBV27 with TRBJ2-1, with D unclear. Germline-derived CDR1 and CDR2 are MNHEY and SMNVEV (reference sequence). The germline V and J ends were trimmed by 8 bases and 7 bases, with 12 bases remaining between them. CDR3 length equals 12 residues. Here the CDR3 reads CASARDRNEQFF. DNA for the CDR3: TGTGCCAGCGCAAGAGATCGGAATGAGCAGTTCTTC.

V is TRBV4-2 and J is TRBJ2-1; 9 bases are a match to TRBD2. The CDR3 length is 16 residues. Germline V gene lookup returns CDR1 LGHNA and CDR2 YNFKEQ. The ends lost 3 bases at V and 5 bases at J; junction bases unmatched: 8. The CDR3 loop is CASSHMGGGADNEQFF. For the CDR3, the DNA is TGTGCCAGCAGCCATATGGGCGGGGGGGCGGACAATGAGCAGTTCTTC.

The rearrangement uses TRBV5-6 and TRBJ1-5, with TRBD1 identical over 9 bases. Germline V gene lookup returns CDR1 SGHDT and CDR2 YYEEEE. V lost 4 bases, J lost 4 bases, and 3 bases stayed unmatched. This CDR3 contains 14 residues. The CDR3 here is CASSVGQGNQPQHF. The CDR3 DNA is TGTGCCAGCAGCGTAGGACAGGGGAATCAGCCCCAGCATTTT.

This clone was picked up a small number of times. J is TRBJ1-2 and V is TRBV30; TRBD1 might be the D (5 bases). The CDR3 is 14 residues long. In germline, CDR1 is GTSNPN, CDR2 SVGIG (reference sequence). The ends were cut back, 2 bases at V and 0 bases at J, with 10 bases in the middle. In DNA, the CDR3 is TGTGCCTGGAGTCCACAGACAGCTAACTATGGCTACACCTTC. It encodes CAWSPQTANYGYTF.